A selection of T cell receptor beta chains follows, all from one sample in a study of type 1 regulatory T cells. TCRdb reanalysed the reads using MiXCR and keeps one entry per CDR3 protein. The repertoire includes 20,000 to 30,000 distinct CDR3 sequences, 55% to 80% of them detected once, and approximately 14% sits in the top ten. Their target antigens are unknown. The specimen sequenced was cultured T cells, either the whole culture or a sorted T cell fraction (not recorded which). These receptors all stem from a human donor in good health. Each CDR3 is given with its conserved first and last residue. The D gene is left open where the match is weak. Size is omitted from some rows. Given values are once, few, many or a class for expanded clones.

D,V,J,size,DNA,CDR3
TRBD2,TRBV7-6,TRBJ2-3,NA,TGTGCCAGCAGCTTAACGGGGGGAGATACGCAGTATTTT,CASSLTGGDTQYF
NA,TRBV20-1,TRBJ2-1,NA,TGCAGTGCTAGTTACTCGGGAGCCCGGGGGCGGTTCTTC,CSASYSGARGRFF
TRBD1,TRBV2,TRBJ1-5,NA,TGTGCCAGCAGAGATACAGGGGTCAGATATAGCAATCAGCCCCAGCATTTT,CASRDTGVRYSNQPQHF
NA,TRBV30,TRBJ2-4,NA,TGTGCCTGGAGCGGGGGCACCAAAAACATTCAGTACTTC,CAWSGGTKNIQYF
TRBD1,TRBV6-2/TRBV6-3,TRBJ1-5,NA,TGTGCCAGCAGGTCCCCGGACAGGGGGCATCAGCCCCAGCATTTT,CASRSPDRGHQPQHF
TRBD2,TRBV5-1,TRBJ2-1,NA,TGCGCCTCAACTAGCCTAGCGGGGGGCCGCAGCTCCTACAATGAGCAGTTCTTC,CASTSLAGGRSSYNEQFF
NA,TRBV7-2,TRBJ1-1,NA,TGTGCCAGCAGCTTAGGTGGGTTTGTGAACACTGAAGCTTTCTTT,CASSLGGFVNTEAFF
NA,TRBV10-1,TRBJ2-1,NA,TGCGCCAGCAGGGTAGGGGGGGGGCTCGTTGAGCAGTTCTTC,CASRVGGGLVEQFF
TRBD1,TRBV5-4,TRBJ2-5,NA,TGTGCCAGCAGCCCAGGACAGGGGGCGAGAGAGACCCAGTACTTC,CASSPGQGARETQYF
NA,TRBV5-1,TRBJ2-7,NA,TGCGCCAGCAGCTTGGGTGACTCAAGCTCCTACGAGCAGTACTTC,CASSLGDSSSYEQYF
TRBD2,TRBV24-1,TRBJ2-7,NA,TGTGCCACCAGTGAATCCGGGACTAGCGGGGGGACCTACGAGCAGTACTTC,CATSESGTSGGTYEQYF
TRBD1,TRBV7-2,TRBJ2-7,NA,TGTGCCAGCAGCTTAGGGGCGAACAGGGGGGCCTACGAGCAGTACTTC,CASSLGANRGAYEQYF
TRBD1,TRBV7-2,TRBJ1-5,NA,TGTGCCAGCAGCTTAGCGGACAGGCTCAATCAGCCCCAGCATTTT,CASSLADRLNQPQHF
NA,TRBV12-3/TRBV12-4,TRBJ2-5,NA,TGTGCCAGCAGTACCCAGCTAGGGGAGACCCAGTACTTC,CASSTQLGETQYF
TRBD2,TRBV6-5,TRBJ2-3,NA,TGTGCCAGCAGCTTAGCGGGGGGCTTCCCAGATACGCAGTATTTT,CASSLAGGFPDTQYF
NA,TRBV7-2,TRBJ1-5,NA,TGTGCCAGCAGCTTAGGAGCGCTACGGGGTCAGCCCCAGCATTTT,CASSLGALRGQPQHF
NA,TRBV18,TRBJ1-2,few,TGTGCCAGCTCACCACTTGCAGGGACGTTAAACTATGGCTACACCTTC,CASSPLAGTLNYGYTF
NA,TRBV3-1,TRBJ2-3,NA,TGTGCCAGCAGCCCAACAGGAGATACGCAGTATTTT,CASSPTGDTQYF
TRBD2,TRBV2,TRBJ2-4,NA,TGTGCCAGCACCCCGGGACTAGCGGGGGGGATCCCCCCGTACTTC,CASTPGLAGGIPPYF
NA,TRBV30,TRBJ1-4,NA,TGTGCCTGGGGGCCCACTTGGGGGGATTTGACTAATGAAAAACTGTTTTTT,CAWGPTWGDLTNEKLFF
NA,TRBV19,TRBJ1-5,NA,TGTGCCAGTAAGGCGCGGGGGATTAATCAGCCCCAGCATTTT,CASKARGINQPQHF
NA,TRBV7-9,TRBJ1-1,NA,TGTGCCAGCAGTCGGGGACGGCAAATTGAAGCTTTCTTT,CASSRGRQIEAFF
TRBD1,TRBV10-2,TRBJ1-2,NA,TGCGCCAGCAGTGATACAGGGGGCGAGGGCTACACCTTC,CASSDTGGEGYTF
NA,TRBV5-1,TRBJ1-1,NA,TGCGCCAGCAGCTTGGTTAGCGAGAACACTGAAGCTTTCTTT,CASSLVSENTEAFF
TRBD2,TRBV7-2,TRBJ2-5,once,TGTGCCAGCAGCTTAGTTGCGACTAGCGGGGCTTCGACCCAGTACTTC,CASSLVATSGASTQYF
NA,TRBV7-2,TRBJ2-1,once,TGTGCCAGCAGCTTAGAGGCCGGGGGGCGCCTAGGGCAGTTCTTC,CASSLEAGGRLGQFF
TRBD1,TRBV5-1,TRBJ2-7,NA,TGCGCCAGCAGCCAAGACAGGGGGCAATACGAGCAGTACTTC,CASSQDRGQYEQYF
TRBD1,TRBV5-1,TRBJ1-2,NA,TGCGCCAGCAGACAGGGGGCGGATGGAGGCTACACCTTC,CASRQGADGGYTF
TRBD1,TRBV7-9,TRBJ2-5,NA,TGTGCCAGCAGCTGGGGGCGCCAGGGGGCCTGTGAGACCCAGTACTTC,CASSWGRQGACETQYF
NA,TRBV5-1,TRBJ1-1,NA,TGCGCCAGCAGCTTGGCCTGGAGAAACACTGAAGCTTTCTTT,CASSLAWRNTEAFF
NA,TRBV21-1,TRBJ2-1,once,TGTGCCAGCAGCAAGGAGAGAGGGGGAAGTGAGCAGTTCTTC,CASSKERGGSEQFF
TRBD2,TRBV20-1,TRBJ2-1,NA,TGCAGTGCTAGTCTTCTAGCGGGGGGCAAGAATGAGCAGTTCTTC,CSASLLAGGKNEQFF
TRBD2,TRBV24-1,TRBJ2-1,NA,TGTGCCACCAGTGATTTAGCTTCTGCGGGGGGATACAATGAGCAGTTCTTC,CATSDLASAGGYNEQFF
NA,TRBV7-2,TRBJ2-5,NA,TGTGCCAGCAGCGGCGGCGGGGCCCAAGAGACCCAGTACTTC,CASSGGGAQETQYF
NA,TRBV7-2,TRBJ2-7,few,TGTGCCAGCAGCCTTGCGCGGGGGCCATTCTACGAGCAGTACTTC,CASSLARGPFYEQYF
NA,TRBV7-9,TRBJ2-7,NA,TGTGCCAGCAGCTTAGTTTCGGGATCTCGGGACACGCATTACGAGCAGTACTTC,CASSLVSGSRDTHYEQYF
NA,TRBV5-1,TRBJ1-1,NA,TGCGCCAGCAGCGGCGGACAGCCTGAAGCTTTCTTT,CASSGGQPEAFF
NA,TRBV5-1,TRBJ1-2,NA,TGCGCCAGCAGCTTGGGGGGACAAGGGTATGGCTACACCTTC,CASSLGGQGYGYTF
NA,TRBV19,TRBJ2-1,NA,TGTGCCAGCTTCCGAGGGGGGGTCCCGTACAATGAGCAGTTCTTC,CASFRGGVPYNEQFF
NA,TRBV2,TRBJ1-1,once,TGTGCCAGCAACGGACAGCTGAACACTGAAGCTTTCTTT,CASNGQLNTEAFF
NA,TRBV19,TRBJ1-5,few,TGTGCCAGTAGTACCCGAGATAGTGGGCCCTCGGCCCAGCATTTT,CASSTRDSGPSAQHF
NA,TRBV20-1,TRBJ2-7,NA,TGCAGTGCTAGACGCGCTAGCCCTCGAGAGCAGTACTTC,CSARRASPREQYF
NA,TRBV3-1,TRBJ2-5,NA,TGTGCCAGCAGCCAAGAAAGCCGGTCGGCGTACTTC,CASSQESRSAYF
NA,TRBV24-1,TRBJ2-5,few,TGTGCCACCAGTGATTTTTCCCCGGGGGAAGAGACCCAGTACTTC,CATSDFSPGEETQYF
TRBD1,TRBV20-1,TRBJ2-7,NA,TGCAGTGCCACCCGGGACAGGCCCTCCTACGAGCAGTACTTC,CSATRDRPSYEQYF
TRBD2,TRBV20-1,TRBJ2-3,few,TGCAGTGCTAGAGCTCCTAGCGGGGGGCGGGCAGATACGCAGTATTTT,CSARAPSGGRADTQYF
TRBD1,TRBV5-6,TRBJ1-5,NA,TGTGCCAGCAGTCGCCGGGACAGGATCTATCAGCCCCAGCATTTT,CASSRRDRIYQPQHF
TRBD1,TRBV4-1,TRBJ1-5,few,TGCGCCAGCAGCCAATCCCCCGGACAGGCCAATCAGCCCCAGCATTTT,CASSQSPGQANQPQHF
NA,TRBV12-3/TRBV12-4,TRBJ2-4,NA,TGTGCCAGCAGGGATAACAGGGAAAACATTCAGTACTTC,CASRDNRENIQYF
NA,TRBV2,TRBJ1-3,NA,TGTGCCAGCAGCAGGAGCTCTGGAAACACCATATATTTT,CASSRSSGNTIYF
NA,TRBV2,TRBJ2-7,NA,TGTGCCAGCAGTGGCGGAACCATCGGTTACTCCTACGAGCAGTACTTC,CASSGGTIGYSYEQYF
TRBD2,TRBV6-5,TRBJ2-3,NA,TGTGCCAGCAGTTACACGTTTCTAGCGGGGTATGCAGATACGCAGTATTTT,CASSYTFLAGYADTQYF
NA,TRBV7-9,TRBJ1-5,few,TGTGCCAGCAGCTTAGGAAATCAGCCCCAGCATTTT,CASSLGNQPQHF
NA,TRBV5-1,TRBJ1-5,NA,TGCGCCAGCAGCTTATCAGCGGGGAGCAATCAGCCCCAGCATTTT,CASSLSAGSNQPQHF
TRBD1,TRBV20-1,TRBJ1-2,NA,TGCAGTGCTAGGGATTTGACAGGGGGCTATGGCTACACCTTC,CSARDLTGGYGYTF
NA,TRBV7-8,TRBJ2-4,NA,TGTGCCAGCAGCCCCGACACAACCGAAAACATTCAGTACTTC,CASSPDTTENIQYF
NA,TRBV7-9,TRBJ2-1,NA,TGTGCCAGCAGCCGAACGGGCTCCTACAATGAGCAGTTCTTC,CASSRTGSYNEQFF
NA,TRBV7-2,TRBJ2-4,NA,TGTGCCAGCAGCTTAGCAGTTAGACCCCAAATGGACTTC,CASSLAVRPQMDF
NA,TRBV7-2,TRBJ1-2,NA,TGTGCCAGCAGCTTAGCTAACTATGGCTACACCTTC,CASSLANYGYTF